Below, 13 T cell receptor beta chains from the same sample are listed, as sequenced in a study of blood T cell repertoires in COVID-19. Produced via immunoSEQ multiplex PCR; TCRdb's table is partial and in-frame only. The sample records roughly 140,000 clones, 70% to 90% being singletons. Material: peripheral blood. Receptors originate from a man aged 60 to 69 with active or convalescent COVID-19.

The rearrangement joins TRBV6-4 to TRBJ2-1; D remains ambiguous. Trimming shortened V by 3 bases and J by 1 base, and 16 bases separated the two germline ends. Germline V CDR1 and CDR2: MRHNA, SNTAGT. This CDR3 comprises 17 residues. The CDR3 DNA reads as TGTGCCAGCAGTGATGCCCTGCTAGTTGGGTCCTACAATGAGCAGTTCTTC. The encoded protein is CASSDALLVGSYNEQFF.

This clone occurred a few times. This chain links TRBV14 with TRBJ2-2; 13 nucleotides match TRBD2. Germline CDR1 SGHDN, CDR2 FVKESK. Germline trimming cut 1 base from V and 3 bases from J; bases unmatched to any gene: 5. CDR3 length: 18 amino acids. CDR3 DNA: TGTGCCAGCAGCCAAGCACTAGCGGGAGGGGTGGACACCGGGGAGCTGTTTTTT. This encodes CASSQALAGGVDTGELFF. The entire variable domain, with the rest obtained from reference TRBV14 and TRBJ2-2, is as follows: EAGVTQFPSHSVIEKGQTVTLRCDPISGHDNLYWYRRVMGKEIKFLLHFVKESKQDESGMPNNRFLAERTGGTYSTLKVQPAELEDSGVYFCASSQALAGGVDTGELFFGEGSRLTVL.

CDR3 region: CASSPTGGGSEAFF. The CDR3 DNA reads TGTGCCAGCAGCCCCACAGGGGGCGGGTCTGAAGCTTTCTTT. The chain employs TRBV6-6 and TRBJ1-1; 9 positions match TRBD1. CDR1 is MNHNY, CDR2 SVGAGI, per germline (reference sequence). The junction had 8 bases not matched to a gene; V was cut back by 6 bases and J by 6 bases. The CDR3 is 14 residues long.

This rearrangement joins TRBV19 to TRBJ1-5, with 9 bases fitting TRBD1. V gave up 7 bases and J gave up 3 bases; unmatched junction bases: 7. The CDR3 sequence is 15 residues long. Germline V gives CDR1 LNHDA, CDR2 SQIVND (reference sequence). The CDR3 sequence: CASKARDRVNQPQHF. The DNA of the CDR3 is TGTGCCAGTAAGGCAAGGGACAGGGTCAATCAGCCCCAGCATTTT.

The genes are TRBV9 and TRBJ1-3, with 7 bases that match TRBD1. Germline CDR1 and CDR2: SGDLS and YYNGEE. V dropped 4 bases and J dropped 0; count of bases not matched to a gene: 7. The CDR3 loop spans 16 amino acids. CDR3 residues: CASSQMTGYSGNTIYF. CDR3 coding DNA: TGTGCCAGCAGCCAAATGACAGGGTACTCTGGAAACACCATATATTTT.

The V and J genes are TRBV7-9 and TRBJ1-5; D unresolved. The CDR3 consists of 15 residues. The germline V gene has CDR1 SEHNR and CDR2 FQNEAQ (reference sequence). Trimming took off 5 bases at V and 2 bases at J, with 13 bases between the two ends. The CDR3, as DNA: TGTGCCAGCAGCCGTGGAGTGGTCGGCAATCAGCCCCAGCATTTT. Its translation is CASSRGVVGNQPQHF.

In nucleotides, the CDR3 is TGTGCCAGCAGAGAGCTTGGACAGGGGAACGAAAAACTGTTTTTT. Encoded protein: CASRELGQGNEKLFF. The chain couples TRBV25-1 to TRBJ1-4, with 9 bases identical to TRBD1. The V gene's germline CDR1 is MGHDK and CDR2 SYGVNS. CDR3 length: 15 residues. Trimming at V came to 6 bases and at J to 8 bases, leaving 10 bases not matched to a gene.

The rearrangement links TRBV7-7 to TRBJ1-4, with D maybe TRBD1 (6 bases). V gave up 0 bases and J gave up 8 bases, with 7 bases separating them. The CDR3 sequence is 13 residues long. The germline V gene encodes CDR1 SSHAT and CDR2 FNYEAQ (reference sequence). This CDR3 reads CASSLARGEKLFF. As DNA, the CDR3 is TGTGCCAGCAGCTTAGCCAGGGGAGAAAAACTGTTTTTT. Based on the CDR3 plus reference TRBV7-7 and TRBJ1-4, the full variable domain is GAGVSQSPRYKVTKRGQDVTLRCDPISSHATLYWYQQALGQGPEFLTYFNYEAQPDKSGLPSDRFSAERPEGSISTLTIQRTEQRDSAMYRCASSLARGEKLFFGSGTQLSVL.

V usage is TRBV5-1 and J usage is TRBJ2-6; D not certain. The CDR3 length is 14 residues. V lost 2 bases, J lost 2 bases, and 5 bases lay in between. Germline assignment: CDR1 SGHRS and CDR2 YFSETQ. CDR3 nucleotide sequence: TGCGCCAGCAGCTTCAGGACTGGGGCCAACGTCCTGACTTTC. Translating it yields CASSFRTGANVLTF.

This clone was seen a few times. The rearrangement joins TRBV7-3 to TRBJ2-5; weak D call: TRBD1 (6 bases). Germline V gives CDR1 SGHTA, CDR2 FQGTGA. The length of the CDR3 is 13 residues. V lost 3 bases, J lost 3 bases, and 8 bases lay in between. The CDR3 region has the DNA TGTGCCAGCAGCTTCTACAGGGAAGAGACCCAGTACTTC. It encodes CASSFYREETQYF.

CDR3: CASQTSGGYNEQFF. The CDR3 DNA reads TGTGCCAGCCAGACTAGCGGGGGGTACAATGAGCAGTTCTTC. V and J are TRBV11-2 and TRBJ2-1; 13 nucleotides agree with TRBD2. With V trimmed by 8 bases and J by 4 bases, 2 bases remained unmatched. The length of the CDR3 is 14 residues. In germline, CDR1 is SGHAT, CDR2 FQNNGV.

The chain recombines TRBV30 with TRBJ2-7, with 7 nucleotides matching TRBD1. V lost 5 bases, J lost 6 bases, and 13 bases stayed unmatched. This CDR3 has 14 amino acids. CDR1 GTSNPN and CDR2 SVGIG come from the germline V gene (reference sequence). CDR3 protein: CAWSPGTEGTEQYF. CDR3 sequence (DNA): TGTGCCTGGTCCCCAGGGACAGAAGGAACCGAGCAGTACTTC.

The V gene is TRBV28, the J gene TRBJ1-5; TRBD1 aligns across 7 bases. The length of the CDR3 is 17 residues. Germline V gene data show CDR1 as MDHEN and CDR2 as SYDVKM. The trim removed 5 bases at V and 0 bases at J, leaving 10 bases unmatched. This chain's CDR3 is CASSTSRTGSSNQPQHF. The CDR3 DNA is TGTGCCAGCAGTACCTCCCGGACAGGTAGTAGCAATCAGCCCCAGCATTTT.